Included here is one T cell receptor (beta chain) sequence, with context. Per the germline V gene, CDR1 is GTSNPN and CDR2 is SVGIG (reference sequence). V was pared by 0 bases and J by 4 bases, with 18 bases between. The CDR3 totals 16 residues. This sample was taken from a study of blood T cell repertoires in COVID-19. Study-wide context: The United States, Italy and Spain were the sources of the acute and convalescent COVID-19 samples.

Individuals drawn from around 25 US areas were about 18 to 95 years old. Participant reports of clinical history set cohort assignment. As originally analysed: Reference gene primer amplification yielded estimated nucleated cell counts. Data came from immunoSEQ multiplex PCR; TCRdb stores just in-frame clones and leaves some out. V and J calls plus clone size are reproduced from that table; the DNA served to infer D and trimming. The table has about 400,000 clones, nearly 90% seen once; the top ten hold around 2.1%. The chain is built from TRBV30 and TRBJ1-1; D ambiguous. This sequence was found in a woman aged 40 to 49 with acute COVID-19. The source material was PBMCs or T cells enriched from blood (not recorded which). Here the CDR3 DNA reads TGTGCCTGGAGTGTACGGTTATCGGGGTTAGGCACTGAAGCTTTCTTT. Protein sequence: CAWSVRLSGLGTEAFF.